The sequence of this T cell receptor (beta chain) was determined in a study of Ad26.COV2.S vaccination and SARS-CoV-2 variants. Method: immunoSEQ multiplex PCR; TCRdb's copy keeps in-frame clones and lacks some. The sample lists fewer than 400,000 clones, roughly 90% occurring once. Treatment given: around 19 received Ad26.COV2.S at low or high dose, single or two shots; several received placebo; per-sample allocation not given. Sampling was performed 63 days after the first vaccine or placebo injection. V lost 5 bases to trimming and J lost 2 bases; unmatched junction nucleotides: 9. This CDR3 spans 15 amino acids. Germline lookup yields CDR1 MNHEY and CDR2 SVGEGT. Study results and limitations: Analyses of TCR breadth and depth may have underestimated total T cell responses.

Worth noting for this clone: Its antigen is still unknown.

Here the sequenced sample was peripheral blood, taken in a trial of Ad26.COV2.S vaccine versus placebo. The receptor comes from a person aged 18-60 years who received the Ad26.COV2.S COVID-19 vaccine or a placebo. V usage is TRBV6-2 or TRBV6-3 and J usage is TRBJ2-7, with 7 bases matching TRBD1. The CDR3 nucleotides are TGTGCCAGCAGTCTGGCGACAGGGTTAACCTACGAGCAGTACTTC. This translates into CASSLATGLTYEQYF.